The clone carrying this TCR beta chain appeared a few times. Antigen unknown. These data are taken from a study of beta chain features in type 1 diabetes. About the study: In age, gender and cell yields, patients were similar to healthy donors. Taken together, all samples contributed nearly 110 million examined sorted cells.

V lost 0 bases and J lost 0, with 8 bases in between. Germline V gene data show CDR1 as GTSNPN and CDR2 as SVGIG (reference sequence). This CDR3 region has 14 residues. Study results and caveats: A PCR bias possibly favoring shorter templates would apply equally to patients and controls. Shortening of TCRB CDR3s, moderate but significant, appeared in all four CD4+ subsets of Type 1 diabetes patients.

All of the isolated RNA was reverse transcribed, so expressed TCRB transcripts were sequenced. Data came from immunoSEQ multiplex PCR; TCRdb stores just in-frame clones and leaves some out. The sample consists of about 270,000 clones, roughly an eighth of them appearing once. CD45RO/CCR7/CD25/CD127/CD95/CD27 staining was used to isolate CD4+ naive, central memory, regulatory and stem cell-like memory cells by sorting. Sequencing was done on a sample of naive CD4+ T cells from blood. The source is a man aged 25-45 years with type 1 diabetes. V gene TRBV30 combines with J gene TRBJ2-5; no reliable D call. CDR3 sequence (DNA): TGTGCCTGGAGTGTGTTGGGCGACCAAGAGACCCAGTACTTC. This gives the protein CAWSVLGDQETQYF.